This T cell receptor (beta chain) derives from a study of regulatory T cells in long-lasting Graves disease. This clonotype appeared a few times. This sample's time point: newly diagnosed GD, antithyroid drugs for less than 3 months. PBMC-derived RNA was used for the TCR library. Relying on iRepertoire HTBI primers and Arm-PCR of CDR3 regions, the team built TCR beta libraries. Original methodology: The identification of approximately 62 TRBV and 14 TRBJ segments was made across samples. TCRdb itself ran the multiplex PCR reads through MiXCR, one entry per CDR3 protein. These V and J calls originate from TCRdb's pipeline instead of the authors' own analysis. The repertoire has a few hundred thousand distinct CDR3 sequences, approximately 16% of them found once; the top ten carry about 8.2%. The CDR3 is made up of 13 amino acids. Germline CDR1 DFQATT, CDR2 SNEGSKA (reference sequence). Trimming pared 0 bases from V and 7 bases from J, leaving 13 bases between.

This same sample was also part of a study on T cells in Graves' hyperthyroidism and ophthalmopathy. As that study records: Through a model of 13 V-J features, ophthalmopathy was separated from stable hyperthyroidism. Ophthalmopathy, which appeared later, was predicted by the model a median around 6.5 months before onset.

This chain connects TRBV20-1 to TRBJ2-7; TRBD1 is a possible D gene (6 bases). The specimen comprised peripheral blood mononuclear cells (PBMCs), sampled at new diagnosis, from a patient treated with antithyroid drugs. The clonotype originates from a woman aged 40 to 50 with Graves disease. The CDR3 region is CSARDGGGWEQYF. For the CDR3, the DNA is TGCAGTGCTAGAGATGGTGGGGGCTGGGAGCAGTACTTC.